This T cell receptor (beta chain) was recorded in a study of shared clonotypes between healthy human individuals. Regarding the study as a whole: Investigators expected sequencing depth to affect clonotype sharing among donors.

There are 13 residues in the CDR3. V shed 8 bases and J shed 5 bases, with 16 bases lying between them. The V gene's germline CDR1 is MNHEY and CDR2 SVGAGI. Regarding this clone: Its antigen is unidentified.

Using immunoSEQ multiplex PCR, the repertoire was profiled, and TCRdb retains in-frame clones only, with some absent. This table holds about 1.5 million clones, 95% to 99% found once. The chain couples TRBV6-5 to TRBJ2-7; perhaps TRBD1 as D (6 bases). The sequencing sample was made of naive CD4+ T cells sorted from blood. The subset is: CD45RA+ positively selected. The sequence derives from a man aged 30-40 years in good health. CDR3 sequence (DNA): TGTGCCAGCGCCCCCAGGGGTCTCGACGAGCAGTACTTC. This translates into CASAPRGLDEQYF.